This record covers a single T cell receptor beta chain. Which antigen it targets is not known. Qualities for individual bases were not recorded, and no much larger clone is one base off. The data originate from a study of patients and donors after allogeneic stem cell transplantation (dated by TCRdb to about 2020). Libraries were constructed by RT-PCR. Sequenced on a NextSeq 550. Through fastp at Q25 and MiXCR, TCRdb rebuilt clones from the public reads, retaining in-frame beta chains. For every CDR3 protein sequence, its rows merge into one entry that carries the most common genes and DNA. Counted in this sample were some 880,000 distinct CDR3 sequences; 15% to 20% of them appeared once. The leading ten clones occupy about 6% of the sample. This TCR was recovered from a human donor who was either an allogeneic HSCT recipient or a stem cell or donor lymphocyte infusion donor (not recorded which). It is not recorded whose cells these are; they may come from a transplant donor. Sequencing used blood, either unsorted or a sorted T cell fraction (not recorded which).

The bases read TGTGCCAGCAGCGTAAGCCCCGGAAACACCGGGGAGCTGTTTTTT. Its protein product is CASSVSPGNTGELFF. Here the chain combines TRBV9 and TRBJ2-2; no confident D gene assignment can be made. The germline V gene specifies SGDLS as CDR1 and YYNGEE as CDR2. Trimming takes 1 base from V and 2 bases from J, and the germline ends sit 9 bases apart. The CDR3 covers 15 residues, taking in both the cysteine and the phenylalanine. The retained sequence is limited to the CDR3, 45 bases, with the frame set at the first base.